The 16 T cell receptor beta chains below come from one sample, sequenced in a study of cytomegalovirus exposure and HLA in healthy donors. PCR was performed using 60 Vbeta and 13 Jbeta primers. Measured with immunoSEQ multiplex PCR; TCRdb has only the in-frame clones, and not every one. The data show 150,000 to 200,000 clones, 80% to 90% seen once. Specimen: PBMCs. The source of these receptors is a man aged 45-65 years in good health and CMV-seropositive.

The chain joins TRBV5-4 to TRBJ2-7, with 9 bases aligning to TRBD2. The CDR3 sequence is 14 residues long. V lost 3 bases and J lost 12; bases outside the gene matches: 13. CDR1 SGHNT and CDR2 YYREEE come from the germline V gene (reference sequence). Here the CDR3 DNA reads TGTGCCAGCAGCTACTGGGGAGGGACTAGCAGTTCGTACTTC. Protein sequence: CASSYWGGTSSSYF. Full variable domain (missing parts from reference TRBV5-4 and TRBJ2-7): ETGVTQSPTHLIKTRGQQVTLRCSSQSGHNTVSWYQQALGQGPQFIFQYYREEENGRGNFPPRFSGLQFPNYSSELNVNALELDDSALYLCASSYWGGTSSSYFGPGTRLTVT.

The CDR3 protein is CASRGRGTEQYF. The CDR3 nucleotides read TGTGCCAGCAGGGGCCGGGGGACCGAGCAGTACTTC. This rearrangement joins TRBV2 to TRBJ2-7; possibly TRBD2 for D (6 bases). V lost 6 bases and J 6 bases, leaving 12 bases between the germline ends. CDR1 and CDR2 from the germline V gene are SNHLY and FYNNEI. CDR3 length equals 12 residues.

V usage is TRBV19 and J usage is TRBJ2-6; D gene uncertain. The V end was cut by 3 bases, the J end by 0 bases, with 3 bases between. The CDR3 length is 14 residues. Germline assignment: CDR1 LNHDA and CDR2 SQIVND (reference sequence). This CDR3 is CASSINSGANVLTF. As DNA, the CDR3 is TGTGCCAGTAGTATTAACTCTGGGGCCAACGTCCTGACTTTC.

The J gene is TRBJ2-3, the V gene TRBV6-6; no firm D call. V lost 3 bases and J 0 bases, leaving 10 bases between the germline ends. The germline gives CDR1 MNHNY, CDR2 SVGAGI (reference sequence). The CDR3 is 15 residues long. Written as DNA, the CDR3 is TGTGCCAGCAGTTATTCGCAGTGGAGCACAGATACGCAGTATTTT. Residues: CASSYSQWSTDTQYF.

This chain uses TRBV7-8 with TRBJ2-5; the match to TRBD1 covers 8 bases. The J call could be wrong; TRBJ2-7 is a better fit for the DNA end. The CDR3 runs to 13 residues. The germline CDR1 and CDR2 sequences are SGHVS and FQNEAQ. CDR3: CASSLDRVYEQYF. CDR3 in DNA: TGTGCCAGCAGCTTGGACAGGGTTTACGAGCAGTACTTC.

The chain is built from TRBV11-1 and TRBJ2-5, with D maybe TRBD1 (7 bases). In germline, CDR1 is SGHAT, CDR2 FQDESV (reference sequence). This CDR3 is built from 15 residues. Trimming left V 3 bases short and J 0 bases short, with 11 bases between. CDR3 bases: TGTGCCAGCAGCTTGGCAGGGGGGCACCAAGAGACCCAGTACTTC. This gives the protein CASSLAGGHQETQYF.

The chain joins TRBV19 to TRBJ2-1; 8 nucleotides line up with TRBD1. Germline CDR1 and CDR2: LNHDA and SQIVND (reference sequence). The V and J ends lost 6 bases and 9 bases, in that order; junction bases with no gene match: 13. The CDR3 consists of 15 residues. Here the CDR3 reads CASSTVTGVRSEQFF. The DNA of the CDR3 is TGTGCCAGTAGCACCGTGACAGGGGTGCGCAGTGAGCAGTTCTTC.

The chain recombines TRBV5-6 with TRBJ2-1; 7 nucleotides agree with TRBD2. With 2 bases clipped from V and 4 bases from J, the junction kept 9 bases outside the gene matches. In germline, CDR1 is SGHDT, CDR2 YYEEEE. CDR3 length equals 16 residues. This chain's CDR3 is CASSFIGSSGYNEQFF. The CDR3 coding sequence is TGTGCCAGCAGCTTTATTGGGTCTAGCGGTTACAATGAGCAGTTCTTC.

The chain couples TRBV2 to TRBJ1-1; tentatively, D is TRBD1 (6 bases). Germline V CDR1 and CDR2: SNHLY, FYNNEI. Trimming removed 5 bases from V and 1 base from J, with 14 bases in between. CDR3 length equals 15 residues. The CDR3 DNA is TGTGCCAGCAGTACACAGGGACTAGGGAACACTGAAGCTTTCTTT. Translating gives CASSTQGLGNTEAFF.

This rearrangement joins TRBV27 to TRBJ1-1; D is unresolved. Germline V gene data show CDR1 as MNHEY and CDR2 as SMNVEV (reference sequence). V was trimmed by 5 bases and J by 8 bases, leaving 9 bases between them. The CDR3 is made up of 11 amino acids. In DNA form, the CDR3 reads TGTGCCAGCAGTAGAGGGTTGGAAGCTTTCTTT. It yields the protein CASSRGLEAFF.

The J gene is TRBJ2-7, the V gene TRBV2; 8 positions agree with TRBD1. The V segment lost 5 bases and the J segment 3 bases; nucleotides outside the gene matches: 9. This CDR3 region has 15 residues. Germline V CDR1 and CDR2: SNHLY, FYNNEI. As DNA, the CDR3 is TGTGCCAGCAGTTCGCGTACGGGACAGGACTACGAGCAGTACTTC. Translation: CASSSRTGQDYEQYF.

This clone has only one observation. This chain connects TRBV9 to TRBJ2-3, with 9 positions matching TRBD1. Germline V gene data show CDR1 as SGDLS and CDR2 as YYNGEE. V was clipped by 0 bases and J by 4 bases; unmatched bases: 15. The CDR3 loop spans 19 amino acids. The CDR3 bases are TGTGCCAGCAGCGTAGCCGCGCACAGGGGGACAGGGAAACCAGATACGCAGTATTTT. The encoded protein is CASSVAAHRGTGKPDTQYF.

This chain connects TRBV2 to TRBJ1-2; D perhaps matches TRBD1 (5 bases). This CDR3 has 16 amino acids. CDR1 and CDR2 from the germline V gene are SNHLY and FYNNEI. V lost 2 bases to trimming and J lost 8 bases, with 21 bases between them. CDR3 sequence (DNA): TGTGCCAGCAGTGAATCGCTGGGCAGGGATTCGATGGGCTACACCTTC. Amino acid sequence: CASSESLGRDSMGYTF.

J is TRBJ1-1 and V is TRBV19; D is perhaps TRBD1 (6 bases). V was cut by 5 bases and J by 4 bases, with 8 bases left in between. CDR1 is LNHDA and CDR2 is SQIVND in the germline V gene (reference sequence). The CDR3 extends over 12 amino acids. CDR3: CASSQGITEAFF. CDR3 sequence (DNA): TGTGCCAGTAGTCAGGGGATCACTGAAGCTTTCTTT.

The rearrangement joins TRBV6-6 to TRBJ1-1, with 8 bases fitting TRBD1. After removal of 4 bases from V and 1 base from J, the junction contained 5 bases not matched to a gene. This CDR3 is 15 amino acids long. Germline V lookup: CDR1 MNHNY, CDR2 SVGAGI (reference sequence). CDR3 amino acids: CASSWTGRANTEAFF. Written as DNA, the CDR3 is TGTGCCAGCAGTTGGACAGGGAGGGCGAACACTGAAGCTTTCTTT.

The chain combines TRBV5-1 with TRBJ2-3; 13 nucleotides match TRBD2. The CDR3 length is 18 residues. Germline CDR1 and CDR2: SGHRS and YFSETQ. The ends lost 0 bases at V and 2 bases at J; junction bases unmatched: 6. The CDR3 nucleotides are TGCGCCAGCAGCTTGGAAGGACTAGCGGGAGAAGTCACAGATACGCAGTATTTT. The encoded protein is CASSLEGLAGEVTDTQYF.